The 22 T cell receptor beta chains given below trace back to one sample, sequenced in a study of cytomegalovirus exposure and HLA in healthy donors. This PCR relied on a set of 60 Vbeta primers and 13 Jbeta primers. Profiling relied on immunoSEQ multiplex PCR, and the TCRdb table lists in-frame clones only, not all of them. Its clone listing holds about 50,000 clones. The source material was PBMCs. Receptors originate from a woman aged 18-29 years in good health and CMV-seronegative.

V gene TRBV18 combines with J gene TRBJ2-1; D gene uncertain. Trimming stripped 4 bases from V and 6 bases from J, with 16 bases between. Germline lookup yields CDR1 KGHSH and CDR2 LQKENI. This CDR3 contains 15 residues. The CDR3 here is CASSRLSEALNEQFF. CDR3 nucleotide sequence: TGTGCCAGCTCACGCCTGTCTGAGGCCCTCAATGAGCAGTTCTTC.

The chain has TRBV6-5 and TRBJ1-3, with D perhaps TRBD1 (6 bases). The CDR3 totals 15 residues. Trimming left V 0 bases short and J 2 bases short, with 8 bases between. The germline CDR1 and CDR2 sequences are MNHEY and SVGAGI. CDR3 in amino acids: CASSYSPGAGNTIYF. CDR3 coding DNA: TGTGCCAGCAGTTACTCGCCAGGGGCTGGAAACACCATATATTTT.

The chain couples TRBV5-1 to TRBJ2-5; 11 bases agree with TRBD1. Germline V gene lookup returns CDR1 SGHRS and CDR2 YFSETQ. CDR3 size: 14 residues. V shed 3 bases and J 5 bases; nucleotides not matched to a gene: 3. The CDR3 bases are TGCGCCAGCAGCTCGGGACAGGGGGTTGAGACCCAGTACTTC. Protein: CASSSGQGVETQYF.

This sequence joins TRBV19 and TRBJ1-1; D is unclear. The germline V gene encodes CDR1 LNHDA and CDR2 SQIVND (reference sequence). CDR3 length equals 15 residues. With 5 bases removed from V and 1 base from J, the gap between germline ends came to 14 bases. CDR3 nucleotides: TGTGCCAGTAGTCAACCTGACATAAGGAACACTGAAGCTTTCTTT. Its translation: CASSQPDIRNTEAFF.

This sequence joins TRBV19 and TRBJ2-7; D might be TRBD1 (7 bases). CDR1 is LNHDA and CDR2 is SQIVND in the germline V gene (reference sequence). This CDR3 contains 14 residues. V gave up 4 bases and J gave up 3 bases, with 13 bases separating them. CDR3 loop: CASSNQGGLYEQYF. The CDR3 bases are TGTGCCAGTAGTAACCAGGGGGGCCTCTACGAGCAGTACTTC.

This rearrangement joins TRBV7-9 to TRBJ2-1, with a weak D call TRBD2 (6 bases). The CDR3 loop spans 14 amino acids. V was clipped by 5 bases and J by 6 bases, with 14 bases between them. Germline V lookup: CDR1 SEHNR, CDR2 FQNEAQ (reference sequence). This CDR3 is CASSVLARGNEQFF. The DNA of the CDR3 is TGTGCCAGCAGCGTACTAGCTAGGGGCAATGAGCAGTTCTTC.

The CDR3 region has the DNA TGCGCCAGCAGCTTGGTAGGGGGCGCAGGGACCGGGGAGCTGTTTTTT. This translates into CASSLVGGAGTGELFF. The V gene is TRBV5-1, the J gene TRBJ2-2; 7 bases are shared with TRBD1. CDR3 length equals 16 residues. Germline V gives CDR1 SGHRS, CDR2 YFSETQ. Trimming removed 0 bases from V and 5 bases from J; junction bases left unmatched: 7.

This chain uses TRBV5-1 with TRBJ2-3, with D hard to call. Per germline, CDR1 SGHRS and CDR2 YFSETQ. Trimming left V 0 bases short and J 0 bases short, with 17 bases between. The CDR3 loop spans 18 amino acids. CDR3 loop: CASSLEVTSLTSTDTQYF. For the CDR3, the DNA is TGCGCCAGCAGCTTGGAGGTCACCAGCTTGACTAGCACAGATACGCAGTATTTT.

V usage is TRBV5-1 and J usage is TRBJ2-1, with 10 bases aligning to TRBD2. The CDR3 runs 16 residues. The V segment lost 4 bases and the J segment 2 bases; nucleotides outside the gene matches: 6. Germline V gives CDR1 SGHRS, CDR2 YFSETQ. The CDR3 protein is CASSPGTSVAYNEQFF. The CDR3 DNA sequence: TGCGCCAGCAGCCCAGGGACTAGCGTCGCCTACAATGAGCAGTTCTTC.

The chain couples TRBV5-1 to TRBJ1-6; D remains unclear. Germline values: CDR1 SGHRS, CDR2 YFSETQ. There are 15 residues in the CDR3. Trimming removed 0 bases from V and 8 bases from J, with 12 bases in between. CDR3 DNA: TGCGCCAGCAGCTTGGGGTCGGCAGGCGATTCACCCCTCCACTTT. It encodes CASSLGSAGDSPLHF. Based on the CDR3 plus reference TRBV5-1 and TRBJ1-6, the full variable domain is KAGVTQTPRYLIKTRGQQVTLSCSPISGHRSVSWYQQTPGQGLQFLFEYFSETQRNKGNFPGRFSGRQFSNSRSEMNVSTLELGDSALYLCASSLGSAGDSPLHFGNGTRLTVT.

The rearrangement joins TRBV10-3 to TRBJ1-3; weak D call: TRBD1 (6 bases). This CDR3 contains 14 residues. Germline V lookup: CDR1 ENHRY, CDR2 SYGVKD. Trimming left V 5 bases short and J 0 bases short, with 8 bases between. The CDR3 is CAISNRDSGNTIYF. CDR3 coding DNA: TGTGCCATCAGTAACAGGGACTCTGGAAACACCATATATTTT.

The CDR3: CASRETGSGANVLTF. The CDR3 DNA reads TGTGCCAGCAGAGAAACAGGGTCTGGGGCCAACGTCCTGACTTTC. The genes are TRBV6-6 and TRBJ2-6, with a tentative D call TRBD1 (6 bases). Germline V gives CDR1 MNHNY, CDR2 SVGAGI (reference sequence). The CDR3 covers 15 residues. V shed 6 bases and J shed 1 base, with 10 bases lying between them.

The chain uses TRBV5-6 and TRBJ1-6; 10 bases are shared with TRBD1. Germline V lookup: CDR1 SGHDT, CDR2 YYEEEE. The CDR3 totals 18 residues. J gave up 10 bases and V 3 bases, and 16 bases lay outside the gene matches. CDR3: CASSWVRDRGLSNSPLHF. The CDR3 coding sequence is TGTGCCAGCAGCTGGGTCAGGGACAGGGGATTATCGAACTCACCCCTCCACTTT.

V is TRBV11-1 and J is TRBJ2-2, with 7 positions matching TRBD1. Germline CDR1 SGHAT, CDR2 FQDESV (reference sequence). Trimming took 3 bases from V and 4 from J; bases not matched to a gene: 2. The CDR3 consists of 14 residues. The CDR3 DNA is TGTGCCAGCAGCTTCGGACAGGTCACCGGGGAGCTGTTTTTT. This translates into CASSFGQVTGELFF.

On this clone itself: The junction departs from the called germline gene at one end, perhaps through a read error. This chain links TRBV4-1 with TRBJ2-1; D is unresolved. Germline lookup yields CDR1 MGHRA and CDR2 YSYEKL. CDR3 length equals 15 residues. The CDR3, as DNA: TGCGCCAGCAGCCTACTCCTGAGCTCCGACAATGAGCAGTTCTTC. Translation: CASSLLLSSDNEQFF.

With respect to this clone: The sample carries other DNA sequences with the same CDR3. The chain is built from TRBV18 and TRBJ2-7; D call uncertain. Germline lookup yields CDR1 KGHSH and CDR2 LQKENI. The CDR3 has 12 amino acids. The V and J ends lost 3 bases and 0 bases respectively, with 3 bases between them. The CDR3 region is CASSPSSYEQYF. Here the CDR3 DNA reads TGTGCCAGCTCACCCTCCTCCTACGAGCAGTACTTC.

The rearrangement links TRBV5-1 to TRBJ1-4; a weak D match, TRBD1 (5 bases). The CDR3 has 13 amino acids. The V gene lost 1 base and the J gene lost 8 bases, with 9 bases spanning the gap. Per the germline V gene, CDR1 is SGHRS and CDR2 is YFSETQ. This chain's CDR3 is CASSLKGQEKLFF. The CDR3 DNA reads TGCGCCAGCAGCTTGAAGGGGCAGGAAAAACTGTTTTTT.

This rearrangement joins TRBV15 to TRBJ2-3, with TRBD2 identical over 11 bases. The J segment lost 0 bases and the V segment lost 0 bases, leaving 8 bases of the junction unmatched. The CDR3 loop spans 19 amino acids. In germline, CDR1 is LNHNV, CDR2 YYDKDF (reference sequence). DNA of the CDR3: TGTGCCACCAGCAGAGAGAAAGGGACTAGCGGTACTAGCACAGATACGCAGTATTTT. It codes for CATSREKGTSGTSTDTQYF. The full variable domain, in which reference TRBV15 and TRBJ2-3 provide the parts outside the CDR3, is DAMVIQNPRYQVTQFGKPVTLSCSQTLNHNVMYWYQQKSSQAPKLLFHYYDKDFNNEADTPDNFQSRRPNTSFCFLDIRSPGLGDTAMYLCATSREKGTSGTSTDTQYFGPGTRLTVL.

V usage is TRBV4-2 and J usage is TRBJ1-5; D perhaps matches TRBD1 (5 bases). Germline CDR1 reads LGHNA; CDR2 reads YNFKEQ. The CDR3 contains 13 residues. The germline V and J ends were trimmed by 0 bases and 6 bases, with 6 bases remaining between them. CDR3 nucleotides: TGTGCCAGCAGCCAAGAAGGGGCTCAGCCCCAGCATTTT. Translation: CASSQEGAQPQHF.

CDR3 DNA: TGTGCCAGCATGAGAGGAACGCTAGTGAACACTGAAGCTTTCTTT. Amino acids: CASMRGTLVNTEAFF. The rearrangement joins TRBV6-1 to TRBJ1-1; D gene unclear. V dropped 7 bases and J dropped 0 bases, with 15 bases sitting between them. From germline, CDR1 is MNHNS and CDR2 SASEGT. This CDR3 spans 15 amino acids.

The chain recombines TRBV6-4 with TRBJ2-3; 7 bases line up with TRBD1. The CDR3 covers 15 residues. Germline-derived CDR1 and CDR2 are MRHNA and SNTAGT. J gave up 4 bases and V 0 bases, and 4 bases lay outside the gene matches. This chain's CDR3 is CASSDSLTGPDTQYF. CDR3 sequence (DNA): TGTGCCAGCAGTGACTCTCTGACAGGGCCAGATACGCAGTATTTT.

The chain combines TRBV6-6 with TRBJ2-7; TRBD1 agrees at 8 bases. Germline loops: CDR1 MNHNY, CDR2 SVGAGI (reference sequence). The J segment lost 1 base and the V segment lost 6 bases, leaving 5 bases of the junction unmatched. The CDR3 is 14 amino acids. Here the CDR3 DNA reads TGTGCCAGCAGGGCGGACAGGGTGTCCTACGAGCAGTACTTC. This codes for CASRADRVSYEQYF.